This T cell receptor (beta chain) was identified during a study of chemoradiotherapy in HPV16-positive cancers. About this clone: Antigen specificity is unknown.

Findings of the study overall: Candidate HPV-specific clones and E7-related TCR motifs grew in tumor during treatment.

The data were produced by immunoSEQ multiplex PCR, yet TCRdb's version contains in-frame clones alone and is incomplete. The sample shows tens of thousands of clones, around 89% of them seen only once. Over chemoradiotherapy, repertoires were sampled more than once. Germline V gene sequence: CDR1 SEHNR, CDR2 FQNEAQ (reference sequence). The CDR3 loop spans 15 amino acids. The ends lost 1 base at V and 8 bases at J; junction bases unmatched: 7. This clonotype originated in a human donor with HPV-associated anogenital cancer. The genes are TRBV7-9 and TRBJ2-7; 11 positions match TRBD2. This material consisted of blood, taken from a patient who underwent chemoradiotherapy. The CDR3 is CASSLGLAGPSKQYF. In DNA, the CDR3 is TGTGCCAGCAGCTTAGGACTAGCGGGACCGAGCAAGCAGTACTTC.